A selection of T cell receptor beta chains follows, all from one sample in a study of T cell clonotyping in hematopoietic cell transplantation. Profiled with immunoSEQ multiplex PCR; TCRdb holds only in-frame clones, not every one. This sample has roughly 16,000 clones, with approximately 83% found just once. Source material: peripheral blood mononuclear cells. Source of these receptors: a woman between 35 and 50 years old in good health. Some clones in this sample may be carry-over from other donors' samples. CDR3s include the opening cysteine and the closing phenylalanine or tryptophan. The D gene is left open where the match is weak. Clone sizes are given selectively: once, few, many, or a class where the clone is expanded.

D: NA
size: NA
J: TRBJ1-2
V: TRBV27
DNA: TGTGCCAGCAGTTCATCGATACAGGCTGGCTACACCTTC
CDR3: CASSSSIQAGYTF

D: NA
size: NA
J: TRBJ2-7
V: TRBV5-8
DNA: TGTGCCAGCAGCTTGAGGTACGAGCAGTACTTC
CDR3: CASSLRYEQYF

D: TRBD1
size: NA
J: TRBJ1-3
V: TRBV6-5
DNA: TGTGCCAGCAGTACAGGGGTCTCTGGAAACACCATATATTTT
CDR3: CASSTGVSGNTIYF

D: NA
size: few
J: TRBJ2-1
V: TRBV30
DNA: TGTGCCTGGAGAGGGCTCAATGAGCAGTTCTTC
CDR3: CAWRGLNEQFF

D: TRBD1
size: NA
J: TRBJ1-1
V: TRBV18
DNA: TGTGCCAGCTCACCGACACAGGGGGCGCGGACTGAAGCTTTCTTT
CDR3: CASSPTQGARTEAFF

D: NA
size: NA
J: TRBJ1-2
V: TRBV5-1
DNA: TGCGCCAGCAGCTTGGGATCCAGGGATGATGGCTACACCTTC
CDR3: CASSLGSRDDGYTF

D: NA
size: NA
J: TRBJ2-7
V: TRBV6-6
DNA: TGTACCAGCAGTTATGCCGGGACCTACGAGCAGTACTTC
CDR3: CTSSYAGTYEQYF

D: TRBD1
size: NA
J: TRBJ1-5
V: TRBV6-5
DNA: TGTGCCAGCAGTTACTCAGGGGGCCGCAATCAGCCCCAGCATTTT
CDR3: CASSYSGGRNQPQHF

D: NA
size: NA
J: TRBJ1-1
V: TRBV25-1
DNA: TGTGCCAGCAGTCAACCGTCAGGCGGTGGGAACACTGAAGCTTTCTTT
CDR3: CASSQPSGGGNTEAFF

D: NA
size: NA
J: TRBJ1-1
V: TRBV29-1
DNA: TGCAGCGTGACATGGGGCACTGAAGCTTTCTTT
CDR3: CSVTWGTEAFF

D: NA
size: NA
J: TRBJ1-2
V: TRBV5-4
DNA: TGTGCCAGCAGCTCGCGGGACGGCCTTAACTATGGCTACACCTTC
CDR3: CASSSRDGLNYGYTF

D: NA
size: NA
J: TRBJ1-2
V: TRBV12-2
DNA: TGTGCAAGTCGCTTAAGTGGAAACAGCCTTTATGGCTACACCTTC
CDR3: CASRLSGNSLYGYTF

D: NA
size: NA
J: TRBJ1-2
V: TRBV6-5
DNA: TGTGCCAGCAGTTATGGTTCGGGGGATGGCTACACCTTC
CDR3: CASSYGSGDGYTF

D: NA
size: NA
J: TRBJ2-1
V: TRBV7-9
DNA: TGTGCCAGCAGCTTACGGGAGAGCTCCTACAATGAGCAGTTCTTC
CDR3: CASSLRESSYNEQFF

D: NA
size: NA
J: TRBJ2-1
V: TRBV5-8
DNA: TGTGCCAGCAGCTTGAATTCCAATGAGCAGTTCTTC
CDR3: CASSLNSNEQFF

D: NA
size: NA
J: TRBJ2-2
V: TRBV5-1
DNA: TGCGCCAGCAGCTTGAGGTCAGACACCGGGGAGCTGTTTTTT
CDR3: CASSLRSDTGELFF

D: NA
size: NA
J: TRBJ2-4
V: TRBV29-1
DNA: TGCAGCGCTAGACAGGGAGGCGAAAACATTCAGTACTTC
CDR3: CSARQGGENIQYF

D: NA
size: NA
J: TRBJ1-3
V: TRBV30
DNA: TGTGCCTGGAGCCCCGCGAACTCTGGAAACACCATATATTTT
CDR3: CAWSPANSGNTIYF

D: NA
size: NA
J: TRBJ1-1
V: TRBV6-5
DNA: TGTGCCAGCAGTTACGGGGGAGGAAACACTGAAGCTTTCTTT
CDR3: CASSYGGGNTEAFF

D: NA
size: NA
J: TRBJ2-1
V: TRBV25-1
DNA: TGTGCCAGCCGGGAGTTGGAGATCAATGAGCAGTTCTTC
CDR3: CASRELEINEQFF

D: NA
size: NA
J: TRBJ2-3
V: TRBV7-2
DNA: TGTGCCAGCAGCTTAGTAGGTCTTGCTAGCACAGATACGCAGTATTTT
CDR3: CASSLVGLASTDTQYF

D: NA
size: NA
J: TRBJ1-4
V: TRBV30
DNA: TGTGCCTGGAATCGAGGGAATGATGAAAAACTGTTTTTT
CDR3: CAWNRGNDEKLFF

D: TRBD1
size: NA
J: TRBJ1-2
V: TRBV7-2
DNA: TGTGCCAGCGAACCGGGACAGAACCATGGCTACACCTTC
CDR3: CASEPGQNHGYTF

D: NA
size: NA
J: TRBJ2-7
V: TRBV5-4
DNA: TGTGCCAGCAGCTTGCCTGGCCGCTACTACGAGCAGTACTTC
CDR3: CASSLPGRYYEQYF

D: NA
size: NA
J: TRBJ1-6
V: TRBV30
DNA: TGTGCCCGAAAGGACGGGGGGAATTCACCCCTCCACTTT
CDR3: CARKDGGNSPLHF

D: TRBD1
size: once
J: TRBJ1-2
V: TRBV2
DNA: TGTGCCAGCTCCGACCCCCTGACAGGGTTGGCTGGCTACACCTTC
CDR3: CASSDPLTGLAGYTF

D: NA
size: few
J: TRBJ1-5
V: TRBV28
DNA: TGTGCCAGCAGTCGCCGGACAGACTCTACGCCCCAGCATTTT
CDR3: CASSRRTDSTPQHF

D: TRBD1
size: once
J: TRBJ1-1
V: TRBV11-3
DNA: TGTGCCAGCAGCTTAGGGACAGGGAAAGCTTTCTTT
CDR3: CASSLGTGKAFF

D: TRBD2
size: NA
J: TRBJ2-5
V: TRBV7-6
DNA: TGTGCCAGCAGCTTAGATGGTTCAGCGGGGGGAGGTGGAGAGACCCAGTACTTC
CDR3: CASSLDGSAGGGGETQYF

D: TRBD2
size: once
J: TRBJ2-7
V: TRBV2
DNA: TGTGCCACAACGGGACTAGCGGGAGAGGGGCTCGAGCAGTACTTC
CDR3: CATTGLAGEGLEQYF

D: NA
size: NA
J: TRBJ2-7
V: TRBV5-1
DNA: TGCGCCAGCAGCTTGGAAGGGAAAGGTTACGAGCAGTACTTC
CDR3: CASSLEGKGYEQYF

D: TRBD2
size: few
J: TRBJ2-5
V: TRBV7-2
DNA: TGTGCCAGCAGCCCGGGACTAACGGTAGAGCAGTACTTC
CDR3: CASSPGLTVEQYF

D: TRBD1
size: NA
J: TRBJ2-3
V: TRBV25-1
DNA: TGTGCCAGCAGTGAATGGACAGGGGGCACAGATACGCAGTATTTT
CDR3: CASSEWTGGTDTQYF

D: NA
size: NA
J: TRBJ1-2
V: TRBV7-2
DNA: TGTGCCAGCAGCAACTCTGGACAGAGACTCTATGGCTACACCTTC
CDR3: CASSNSGQRLYGYTF

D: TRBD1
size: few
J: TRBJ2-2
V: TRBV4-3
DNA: TGCGCCAGCAGCCAGGACAGGGGGTATACCGGGGAGCTGTTTTTT
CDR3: CASSQDRGYTGELFF

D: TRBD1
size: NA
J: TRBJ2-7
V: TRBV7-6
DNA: TGTGCCAGCAGCTTAGAGGACCGGGACAGGGGGTACGAGCAGTACTTC
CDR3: CASSLEDRDRGYEQYF

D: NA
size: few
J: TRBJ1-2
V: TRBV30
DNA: TGTGCCTGGAGTGTAGGGTTGGGTGGCTACACCTTC
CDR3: CAWSVGLGGYTF

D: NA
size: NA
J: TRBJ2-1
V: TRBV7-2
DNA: TGTGCCAGCGGCCAGTTTCGGGGGCAGTTCTTC
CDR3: CASGQFRGQFF

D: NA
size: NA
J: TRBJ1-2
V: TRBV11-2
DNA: TGTGCCAGCAGCTTAGGGCTGAACTATGGCTACACCTTC
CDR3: CASSLGLNYGYTF

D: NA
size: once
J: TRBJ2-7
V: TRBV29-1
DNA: TGCAGCGTTGCACAGAAGTACGAGCAGTACTTC
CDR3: CSVAQKYEQYF

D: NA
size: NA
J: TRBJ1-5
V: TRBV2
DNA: TGTGCCAGCAGTGAGGATCCCCAGGGTCAGCCCCAGCATTTT
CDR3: CASSEDPQGQPQHF

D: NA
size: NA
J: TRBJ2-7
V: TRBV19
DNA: TGTGCCAGTAGTATCAGGCACGGAGACTACGAGCAGTACTTC
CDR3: CASSIRHGDYEQYF

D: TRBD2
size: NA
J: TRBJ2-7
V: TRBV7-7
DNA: TGTGCCAGCAGCTCAGGGACTAGCGGAGAGCAGTACTTC
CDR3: CASSSGTSGEQYF

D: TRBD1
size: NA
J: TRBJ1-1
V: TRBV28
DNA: TGTGCCAGCGGGGGGACAGGGGGCCGGGAGACTGAAGCTTTCTTT
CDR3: CASGGTGGRETEAFF

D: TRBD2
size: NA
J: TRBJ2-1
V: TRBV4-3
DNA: TGCGCCAGCAGCCCGCACCTCGGACTAGCGGGAAGCAATGAGCAGTTCTTC
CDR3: CASSPHLGLAGSNEQFF

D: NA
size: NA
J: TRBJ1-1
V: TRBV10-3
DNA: TGTGCCATCAGTGCTGCCGGGCAGGGCTACACTGAAGCTTTCTTT
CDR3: CAISAAGQGYTEAFF

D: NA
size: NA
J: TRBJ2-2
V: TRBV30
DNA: TGTGCCTGGAATCGGGGCGGGCTGGTCGGCGGGGAGCTGTTTTTT
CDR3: CAWNRGGLVGGELFF

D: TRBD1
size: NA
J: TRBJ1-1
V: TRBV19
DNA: TGTGCCAGTAGTAAACAGGGGGCAGGGGACACTGAAGCTTTCTTT
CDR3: CASSKQGAGDTEAFF

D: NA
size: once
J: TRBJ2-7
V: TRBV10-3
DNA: TGTGCCATCAGTGCGGGGGACTACGAGCAGTACTTC
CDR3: CAISAGDYEQYF

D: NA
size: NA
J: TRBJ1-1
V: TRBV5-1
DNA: TGCGCCAGCAGCGGGGGGCCTGAGGCGGCTTTCTTT
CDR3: CASSGGPEAAFF

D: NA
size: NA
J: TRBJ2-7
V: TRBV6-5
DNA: TGTGCCAGCAGTTACGGCGGACTATACGAGCAGTACTTC
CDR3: CASSYGGLYEQYF

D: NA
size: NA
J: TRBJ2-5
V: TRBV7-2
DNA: TGTGCCAGCAGCTTATTTGGTGGACATAAGTACTTC
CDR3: CASSLFGGHKYF

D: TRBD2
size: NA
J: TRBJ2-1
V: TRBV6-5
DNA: TGTGCCAGCACCAAAGCGGGGGGGAACAATGAGCAGTTCTTC
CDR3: CASTKAGGNNEQFF

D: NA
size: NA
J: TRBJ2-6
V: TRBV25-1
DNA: TGTGCCAGCAGTTATTCTGGGGCCAACGTCCTGACTTTC
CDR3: CASSYSGANVLTF

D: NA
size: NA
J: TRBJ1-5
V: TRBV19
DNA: TGTGCCAGTAGTATACCCTCAGCTAGCAATCAGCCCCAGCATTTT
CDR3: CASSIPSASNQPQHF

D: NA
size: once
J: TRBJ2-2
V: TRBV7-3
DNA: TGTGCCAGCAGCCGAGACGGCACCGGGGAGCTGTTTTTT
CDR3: CASSRDGTGELFF

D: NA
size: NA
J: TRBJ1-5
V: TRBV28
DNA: TGTGCCAGCAGTAAGGATCCCGGTCAGCCCCAGCATTTT
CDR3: CASSKDPGQPQHF

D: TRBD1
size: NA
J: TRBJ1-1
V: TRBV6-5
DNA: TGTGCCACTTATGACAGGGGGCTTAGGAACACTGAAGCTTTCTTT
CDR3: CATYDRGLRNTEAFF

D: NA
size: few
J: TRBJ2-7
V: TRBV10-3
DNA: TGTGCCATCAGTGAGTCGAAACTAGCCCGCCGGGAGCAGTACTTC
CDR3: CAISESKLARREQYF

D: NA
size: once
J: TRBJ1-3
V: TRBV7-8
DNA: TGTGCCAGCAGCCGCGTCACCTCTGGAAACACCATATATTTT
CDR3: CASSRVTSGNTIYF